Below, one T cell receptor beta chain is given with its context. This sample is part of a study of blood T cell repertoires in COVID-19. At the level of the study: Sites in the United States, Italy and Spain provided acute and convalescent COVID-19 samples. Sources were T cells, B-cell-depleted T cells, or PBMCs; the material itself was cDNA or gDNA.

Original analysis: Reference gene primer amplification gave nucleated cell count estimates. The table came from immunoSEQ multiplex PCR; TCRdb's copy has only in-frame clones and leaves some out. D and trimming come from the DNA, and the V and J calls and clone size come from that table. The repertoire consists of 200,000 to 300,000 clones, with approximately 86% occurring once and the leading ten covering roughly 4.9%. What was sequenced was peripheral blood. The source is a woman aged 55-69 years with COVID-19, enrolled during active disease.

CDR3 sequence (DNA): TGTGCCAGCAGCTACCGACTAACATCTAGCACAGATACGCAGTATTTT. Its translation: CASSYRLTSSTDTQYF. The genes are TRBV11-1 and TRBJ2-3, with a weak D call TRBD2 (5 bases). Per the germline V gene, CDR1 is SGHAT and CDR2 is FQDESV (reference sequence). The V and J ends lost 4 bases and 0 bases respectively, with 14 bases between them. This CDR3 region has 16 residues.